What follows are 14 T cell receptor beta chains derived from one specimen sequenced in a study of T cell responses to AZD1222 COVID-19 vaccine. Assay: immunoSEQ multiplex PCR; the TCRdb copy retains only in-frame clones and omits some. Counted here are about 110,000 clones, roughly 88% occurring once; the ten biggest clones make up roughly 5%. The source was peripheral blood, collected on day 0 of AZD1222 vaccination. The receptors originated from an adult in good health.

Only a few counts were recorded for this clone. The chain employs TRBV28 and TRBJ1-6; weak D call: TRBD1 (5 bases). The germline CDR1 and CDR2 sequences are MDHEN and SYDVKM. V lost 2 bases and J lost 6, with 14 bases in between. This CDR3 contains 16 residues. The CDR3 DNA reads as TGTGCCAGCAGTTTAACGGGACCGAGAACTAATTCACCCCTCCACTTT. It codes for CASSLTGPRTNSPLHF.

The chain has TRBV7-2 and TRBJ2-3, with D possibly matching TRBD2 (5 bases). Trimming left V 3 bases short and J 1 base short, with 8 bases between. This CDR3 is built from 14 residues. Germline lookup yields CDR1 SGHTA and CDR2 FQGNSA. The CDR3: CASSFGVGTDTQYF. CDR3 nucleotides: TGTGCCAGCAGCTTCGGGGTTGGCACAGATACGCAGTATTTT.

The rearrangement links TRBV6-5 to TRBJ2-7, with D possibly being TRBD1 (6 bases). Trimming shortened V by 2 bases and J by 0 bases, and 11 bases separated the two germline ends. The germline gives CDR1 MNHEY, CDR2 SVGAGI. There are 15 residues in the CDR3. The CDR3 DNA is TGTGCCAGCAGTTACCCAGAACAGGGCTCCTACGAGCAGTACTTC. This translates into CASSYPEQGSYEQYF.

The rearrangement uses TRBV5-8 and TRBJ1-4; the D is unclear. Germline loops: CDR1 SGHTS, CDR2 YDEGEE. CDR3 length: 12 amino acids. Trimming took 2 bases from V and 7 from J, leaving 6 bases between them. DNA of the CDR3: TGTGCCAGCAGCTTCCTCACTGAAAAACTGTTTTTT. Translating gives CASSFLTEKLFF. The full variable domain, completed using reference TRBV5-8 and TRBJ1-4, is EAGVTQSPTHLIKTRGQQATLRCSPISGHTSVYWYQQALGLGLQFLLWYDEGEERNRGNFPPRFSGRQFPNYSSELNVNALELEDSALYLCASSFLTEKLFFGSGTQLSVL.

This chain joins TRBV6-5 and TRBJ1-2; 9 bases are shared with TRBD1. This CDR3 has 15 residues. Germline V gene data show CDR1 as MNHEY and CDR2 as SVGAGI. The V gene end was trimmed by 6 bases and the J gene end by 8 bases; junction bases not matched to a gene: 13. This CDR3 reads CASRLTGGTILGYTF. The DNA for the CDR3 is TGTGCCAGCAGACTCACAGGGGGCACGATTCTCGGCTACACCTTC.

The chain has TRBV7-2 and TRBJ1-2; D is perhaps TRBD1 (5 bases). The germline V and J ends were trimmed by 2 bases and 8 bases, with 21 bases remaining between them. CDR3 length: 16 residues. Germline CDR1 and CDR2: SGHTA and FQGNSA. The CDR3 loop reads CASSLWASSRGGGYTF. CDR3 nucleotides: TGTGCCAGCAGCTTATGGGCTTCGTCTCGGGGGGGAGGCTACACCTTC.

The V call is TRBV2, the J call TRBJ2-1, with D perhaps TRBD1 (5 bases). The CDR3 spans 14 residues. V lost 8 bases to trimming and J lost 4 bases, with 15 bases between them. Germline CDR1 reads SNHLY; CDR2 reads FYNNEI. CDR3 in DNA: TGTGCCAGCCGTTTTCGACAGATTTACAATGAGCAGTTCTTC. This gives the protein CASRFRQIYNEQFF.

The V and J genes are TRBV5-1 and TRBJ1-3; 10 nucleotides align to TRBD1. This CDR3 contains 16 residues. The junction had 4 bases not matched to a gene; V was cut back by 0 bases and J by 4 bases. Per the germline V gene, CDR1 is SGHRS and CDR2 is YFSETQ. CDR3 DNA: TGCGCCAGCAGCTTGGAGGGACAGGGGTTGGGAAACACCATATATTTT. Protein product: CASSLEGQGLGNTIYF.

V and J are TRBV7-9 and TRBJ1-1, with a tentative D call TRBD1 (6 bases). V lost 4 bases to trimming and J lost 3 bases, with 15 bases between them. The CDR3 has 15 residues. From germline, CDR1 is SEHNR and CDR2 FQNEAQ (reference sequence). The CDR3 DNA follows: TGTGCCAGCAGCTCCTCGGACAGTGGGGACACTGAAGCTTTCTTT. Translation: CASSSSDSGDTEAFF.

The genes are TRBV29-1 and TRBJ2-2; the D gene is possibly TRBD1 (5 bases). The CDR3 runs to 14 residues. CDR1 is SQVTM, CDR2 ANQGSEA, per germline. V gave up 4 bases and J gave up 2 bases, with 11 bases separating them. This CDR3 reads CSVGRQRNTGELFF. CDR3 DNA sequence: TGCAGCGTTGGTAGACAGAGAAACACCGGGGAGCTGTTTTTT.

This clone has a handful of counts. This rearrangement joins TRBV4-3 to TRBJ1-6; 9 positions match TRBD1. This CDR3 has 16 residues. Germline loops: CDR1 LGHNA, CDR2 YSLEER. V dropped 3 bases and J dropped 10; count of bases not matched to a gene: 10. In DNA, the CDR3 is TGCGCCAGCAGCCACCAACTCGACAGGGGGGACTCACCCCTCCACTTT. Its protein is CASSHQLDRGDSPLHF.

The V and J genes are TRBV20-1 and TRBJ1-2; unclear D gene. Trimming removed 3 bases from V and 4 bases from J, with 15 bases in between. The CDR3 totals 14 residues. CDR1 is DFQATT, CDR2 SNEGSKA, per germline (reference sequence). The CDR3 here is CSASPMTEGYGYTF. CDR3 bases: TGCAGTGCTAGTCCCATGACCGAAGGCTATGGCTACACCTTC.

This rearrangement joins TRBV16 to TRBJ1-5, with TRBD1 as a possible D gene (5 bases). Germline CDR1 and CDR2: KGHSY and FQNENV. Between the trimmed V and J ends, which lost 4 bases and 1 base, there was a span of 8 bases. The CDR3 contains 14 residues. CDR3 protein: CASSPRDSNQPQHF. The CDR3 coding sequence is TGTGCCAGCAGCCCTCGGGACAGCAATCAGCCCCAGCATTTT.

The chain couples TRBV7-9 to TRBJ1-5; the D is unclear. Trimming cost V 2 bases and J 1 base, with 3 bases left between them. CDR1 is SEHNR and CDR2 is FQNEAQ in the germline V gene (reference sequence). The CDR3 covers 13 residues. The CDR3, as DNA: TGTGCCAGCAGCTTAAGCAGCAATCAGCCCCAGCATTTT. The encoded protein is CASSLSSNQPQHF.